This TCR beta chain was recovered during a study of blood T cell repertoires in COVID-19. The method was immunoSEQ multiplex PCR; TCRdb's version includes in-frame clones alone and lacks a portion of them. The table has tens of thousands of clones, about 83% seen once. The count of this clone is one. The source of this sequence is a man aged 40-55 years with acute or convalescent COVID-19. The sequenced sample was peripheral blood.

The CDR3 spells CASSLSGGRYNEQFF. CDR3 nucleotide sequence: TGCGCCAGCAGCTTGAGCGGGGGCCGCTACAATGAGCAGTTCTTC. The chain links TRBV5-1 to TRBJ2-1; 8 bases agree with TRBD2. The CDR3 is 15 residues long. Germline loops: CDR1 SGHRS, CDR2 YFSETQ. V lost 1 base to trimming and J lost 3 bases; unmatched junction nucleotides: 3. Based on the CDR3 plus reference TRBV5-1 and TRBJ2-1, the full variable domain is KAGVTQTPRYLIKTRGQQVTLSCSPISGHRSVSWYQQTPGQGLQFLFEYFSETQRNKGNFPGRFSGRQFSNSRSEMNVSTLELGDSALYLCASSLSGGRYNEQFFGPGTRLTVL.